A few counts support the clone carrying this TCR beta chain. The antigen remains unidentified. The data were taken from a study of response to subunit inactivated influenza vaccine. Study-wide findings and caveats: T cells newly recruited by each seasonal influenza vaccination are few, the authors suggested.

Germline V gene lookup returns CDR1 SGHVS and CDR2 FQNEAQ. CDR3 length equals 13 residues. J gave up 8 bases and V 5 bases, and 6 bases lay outside the gene matches. From the RT-PCR reads, TCRdb called clonotypes with MiXCR, one entry per CDR3 protein. This table holds fewer than 250,000 distinct CDR3 sequences, approximately 15% found once. The TCR comes from a man aged 50-59 years who received an inactivated influenza vaccine. V is TRBV7-8 and J is TRBJ2-1; 7 bases fit TRBD1. The material was CD8+ T cells sorted from PBMCs, obtained 5 to 6 days after vaccination. CDR3 coding DNA: TGTGCCAGCAGCACACACAGGGGCGATGAGCAGTTCTTC. Its translation is CASSTHRGDEQFF.